The T cell receptor (beta chain) under discussion was sequenced for a study of blood T cell repertoires in COVID-19 (dated by TCRdb to 2020 to 2021). A note on the overall study: Collaborator samples came from the United States, Italy and Spain and covered acute and convalescent phases of COVID-19. The material from the prospective study consisted of cDNA or gDNA derived from T cells, B-cell-depleted T cells, or PBMCs. Subjects who had been exposed to COVID-19, were actively infected with it, or had recovered from it provided the deeply sampled blood TCRbeta repertoires that made up the dataset. A freely available public database, intended as a resource for researchers studying the immune response to SARS-CoV-2, is where the repertoires were released. Samples were obtained from the ongoing ImmuneRACE study (first 160 participants) and from roughly 1,300 subjects provided by 6 global collaborators. Nearly every sample came with metadata listing a de-identified subject ID, COVID-19 status, age in years and sex. Where HLA class I and class II types were available, the types were taken from metadata supplied by the sample provider, not from assay-based typing. The full study reports these points: How much clinical and demographic metadata was included differed by source and by participant, and the metadata was provided uncurated.

A note on this clone: What this receptor recognizes is not known. No base quality information exists; no much larger clone differs at one position.

TCRbeta CDR3 regions were amplified from genomic DNA by means of the immunoSEQ Assay, a bias-controlled multiplex PCR. The original methods were these. Within the assay, amplification of reference gene primers was used to estimate how many nucleated cells each sample contained. To quantify the absolute abundance of each unique TCRbeta CDR3 rearrangement, sequence reads were collapsed and filtered. Productive Simpson clonality was computed per sample as the square root of Simpson's diversity index over productive rearrangements. TCRdb limited this immuneACCESS table to in-frame rearrangements with V and J called. A share of clones is missing; checked studies link under half to unresolved V genes, and the rest is unexplained. The V and J calls and clone size are taken from that table; D and trimming were inferred from the DNA. For this sample the table gives about 230,000 clones, of which roughly 88% were detected only once. Over 1.2% of the sample is in the top ten clones.

A second Seattle source provided samples from volunteer blood donors who had recovered from COVID-19. Each collaborating institution followed its own protocols to collect whole blood in K2EDTA tubes. For TCRbeta analysis, collaborator samples were shipped as frozen whole blood, as isolated PBMCs, or as DNA extracted from either sample type. Spanning cysteine to phenylalanine, the CDR3 consists of 15 amino acids. Only CDR3 DNA is held: 45 bases, read in frame from base 1. Taken from the germline V gene (reference sequence), the CDR1 and CDR2 loops are LGHDT and YNNKEL. V is shortened by 1 base, J by 0 bases, and the region joining them spans 7 bases.

The chain uses TRBV3-1 (or the pseudogene TRBV3-2) and TRBJ1-5, with no confident D gene call. Source material: peripheral blood. The source of this sequence is a middle-aged woman who had recovered from COVID-19. The bases are TGTGCCAGCAGCCAAGGCAGTTATAGCAATCAGCCCCAGCATTTT. Translated, it reads CASSQGSYSNQPQHF.